A single T cell receptor (beta chain) is shown here with its context. Its cognate antigen is unknown. The data derive from a study of cytomegalovirus exposure and HLA in healthy donors. Study results and limitations: Within a later analysis, the majority of CMV-associated TCR beta chains appeared HLA-restricted. Certain indistinguishable V segments, among them TRBV6-2 and TRBV6-3, were excluded. The authors confirmed in vitro that a few CMV-associated chains were specific for CMV antigens.

The PCR employed 60 Vbeta primers together with 13 Jbeta primers. Repertoires were generated with immunoSEQ multiplex PCR, while TCRdb's copy carries only in-frame clones and drops some. The sample holds under 200,000 clones, 75% to 90% seen once. From germline, CDR1 is SGHRS and CDR2 YFSETQ. The CDR3 has 15 residues. V was trimmed by 3 bases and J by 2 bases, leaving 15 bases between them. The V call is TRBV5-1, the J call TRBJ2-7; possible D gene TRBD2, 6 bases. The origin of this receptor is a man aged 18 to 29 in good health and CMV-seropositive. Sequencing was performed on PBMCs. In DNA form, the CDR3 reads TGCGCCAGCAGCTCTACGGACGGGGAGGCCTACGAGCAGTACTTC. Translating it yields CASSSTDGEAYEQYF.